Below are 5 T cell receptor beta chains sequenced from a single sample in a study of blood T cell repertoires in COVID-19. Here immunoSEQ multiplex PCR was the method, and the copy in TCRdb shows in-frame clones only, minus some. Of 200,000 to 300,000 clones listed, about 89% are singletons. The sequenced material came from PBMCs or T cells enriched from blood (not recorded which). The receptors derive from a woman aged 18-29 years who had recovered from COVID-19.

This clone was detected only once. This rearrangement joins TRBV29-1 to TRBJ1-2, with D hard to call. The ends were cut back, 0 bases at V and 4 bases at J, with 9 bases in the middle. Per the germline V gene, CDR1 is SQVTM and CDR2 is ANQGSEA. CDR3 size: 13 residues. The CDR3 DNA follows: TGCAGCGTTGAAGATGGGCAGATCTATGGCTACACCTTC. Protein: CSVEDGQIYGYTF.

The chain's CDR3 is CASSLRQGRDTEAFF. The CDR3 nucleotides are TGTGCCAGCAGTCTCCGACAGGGGCGGGACACTGAAGCTTTCTTT. The V gene is TRBV6-5, the J gene TRBJ1-1; TRBD1 aligns across 8 bases. The ends lost 5 bases at V and 3 bases at J; junction bases unmatched: 8. The CDR3 extends over 15 amino acids. Per germline, CDR1 MNHEY and CDR2 SVGAGI.

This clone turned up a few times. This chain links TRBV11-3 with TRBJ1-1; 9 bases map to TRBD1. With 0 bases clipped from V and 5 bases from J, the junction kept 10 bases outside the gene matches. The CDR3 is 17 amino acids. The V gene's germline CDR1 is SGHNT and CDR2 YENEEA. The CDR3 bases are TGTGCCAGCAGCTTAGAGGGTACAGGGGGCGCGTGGACTGAAGCTTTCTTT. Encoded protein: CASSLEGTGGAWTEAFF.

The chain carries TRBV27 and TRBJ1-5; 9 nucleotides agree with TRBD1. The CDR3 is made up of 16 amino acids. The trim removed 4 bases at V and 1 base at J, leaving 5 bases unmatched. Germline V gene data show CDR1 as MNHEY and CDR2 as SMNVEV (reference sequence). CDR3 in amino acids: CASSYSGTGSNQPQHF. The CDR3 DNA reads TGTGCCAGCAGTTACTCAGGGACAGGGAGCAATCAGCCCCAGCATTTT.

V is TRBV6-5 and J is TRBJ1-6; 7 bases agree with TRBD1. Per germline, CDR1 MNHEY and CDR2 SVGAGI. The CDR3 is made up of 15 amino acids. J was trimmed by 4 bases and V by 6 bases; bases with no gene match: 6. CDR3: CASRAYRGYNSPLHF. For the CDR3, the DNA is TGTGCCAGCAGGGCGTACAGGGGTTATAATTCACCCCTCCACTTT.